A selection of T cell receptor beta chains follows, all from one sample in a study of human T cells and chemical hapten exposure. TCRdb re-analysed the reads in MiXCR, keeping a single row per CDR3 protein. The sample holds about 120,000 distinct CDR3 sequences, 8.5% seen once. The sequenced sample was whole blood. The receptors derive from a human donor in good health. Some clones in this sample may be carry-over from other donors' samples. Both conserved end residues are part of each CDR3. Each record gives: V gene, clone size, J gene, D gene, CDR3 DNA, CDR3 protein. A D gene is named only where the DNA matches it firmly. Expanded clones get a size class; other rows say once, few or many, or leave the size out.

v_gene: TRBV7-2; abundance: many; j_gene: TRBJ1-5; d_gene: .; CDR3nt: TGTGCCAGCAGCTTGGTCGGGAATAGCAATCAGCCCCAGCATTTT; CDR3aa: CASSLVGNSNQPQHF
v_gene: TRBV6-5; abundance: .; j_gene: TRBJ2-7; d_gene: TRBD1; CDR3nt: TGTGCCAGCAGTATCGTACAGGGGAAGGACGAGCAGTACTTC; CDR3aa: CASSIVQGKDEQYF
v_gene: TRBV15; abundance: few; j_gene: TRBJ1-5; d_gene: TRBD1; CDR3nt: TGTGCCACCAGCGGCGGACAGGGTGTGAGTCAGCCCCAGCATTTT; CDR3aa: CATSGGQGVSQPQHF
v_gene: TRBV12-5; abundance: .; j_gene: TRBJ1-5; d_gene: TRBD1; CDR3nt: TGTGCTAGTGGTTTGGTACAGGGGCGAGGGAATCAGCCCCAGCATTTT; CDR3aa: CASGLVQGRGNQPQHF
v_gene: TRBV6-1; abundance: few; j_gene: TRBJ1-5; d_gene: .; CDR3nt: TGTGCCAGCAGTCTAGATCAGCCCCAGCATTTT; CDR3aa: CASSLDQPQHF
v_gene: TRBV7-9; abundance: few; j_gene: TRBJ2-3; d_gene: TRBD1; CDR3nt: TGTGCCAGCAGCTTAGGACCGGGACAGCGCACAGATACGCAGTATTTT; CDR3aa: CASSLGPGQRTDTQYF
v_gene: TRBV4-3; abundance: few; j_gene: TRBJ2-5; d_gene: .; CDR3nt: TGCGCCAGCAGCCAAGTTCGAGGGGAGCAAGAGACCCAGTACTTC; CDR3aa: CASSQVRGEQETQYF
v_gene: TRBV7-9; abundance: many; j_gene: TRBJ1-1; d_gene: .; CDR3nt: TGTGCCAGCAACCCAACTCGGGGCACTGAAGCTTTCTTT; CDR3aa: CASNPTRGTEAFF
v_gene: TRBV20-1; abundance: many; j_gene: TRBJ2-7; d_gene: TRBD2; CDR3nt: TGCAGTGCTAGTCTAGCGGGAGCTGTGGGCGAGCAGTACTTC; CDR3aa: CSASLAGAVGEQYF
v_gene: TRBV2; abundance: .; j_gene: TRBJ2-5; d_gene: TRBD2; CDR3nt: TGTGCCAGCAGTGAAGACACTAGCGGGGCTCAAGAGACCCAGTACTTC; CDR3aa: CASSEDTSGAQETQYF
v_gene: TRBV6-1; abundance: few; j_gene: TRBJ2-6; d_gene: .; CDR3nt: TGTGCCATCGGACTCCATGGGTCTGGGGCCAACGTCCTGACTTTC; CDR3aa: CAIGLHGSGANVLTF
v_gene: TRBV6-1; abundance: many; j_gene: TRBJ1-1; d_gene: TRBD1; CDR3nt: TGTGCCAGCAGTGGGGACAGGGAGGACACTGAAGCTTTCTTT; CDR3aa: CASSGDREDTEAFF
v_gene: TRBV19; abundance: few; j_gene: TRBJ2-7; d_gene: .; CDR3nt: TGTGCCAGTAGTCAAGGGCAGGGGATTCCCTCCTACGAGCAGTACTTC; CDR3aa: CASSQGQGIPSYEQYF
v_gene: TRBV29-1; abundance: many; j_gene: TRBJ2-7; d_gene: .; CDR3nt: TGCAGCGTTGTGCAACCAGGCTACGAGCAGTACTTC; CDR3aa: CSVVQPGYEQYF
v_gene: TRBV20-1; abundance: few; j_gene: TRBJ2-7; d_gene: TRBD1; CDR3nt: TGCAGTGCTGAACAGGGGAGCTCCTACGAGCAGTACTTC; CDR3aa: CSAEQGSSYEQYF
v_gene: TRBV7-2; abundance: many; j_gene: TRBJ2-7; d_gene: .; CDR3nt: TGTGCCAGCAGCTTAGGCGCCAAACTCTCCTACGAGCAGTACTTC; CDR3aa: CASSLGAKLSYEQYF
v_gene: TRBV5-5; abundance: .; j_gene: TRBJ1-6; d_gene: TRBD1; CDR3nt: TGTGCCAGCAGCTTGGAGACAGGGGGCTCTCCACCCCTCCACTTT; CDR3aa: CASSLETGGSPPLHF
v_gene: TRBV25-1; abundance: many; j_gene: TRBJ2-3; d_gene: .; CDR3nt: TGTGCCAGCAGTGAAGTGGGGACAGATACGCAGTATTTT; CDR3aa: CASSEVGTDTQYF
v_gene: TRBV10-3; abundance: .; j_gene: TRBJ2-3; d_gene: .; CDR3nt: TGTGCCATCAGTGACCTGGACACAGATACGCAGTATTTT; CDR3aa: CAISDLDTDTQYF
v_gene: TRBV5-1; abundance: many; j_gene: TRBJ2-3; d_gene: .; CDR3nt: TGCGCCAGCAGCGGTGGGGCAGGGCTAGCGATCACAGATACGCAGTATTTT; CDR3aa: CASSGGAGLAITDTQYF
v_gene: TRBV7-9; abundance: .; j_gene: TRBJ2-3; d_gene: .; CDR3nt: TGTGCCAGCAGGGGAGTTGAGGAGAGGGAAGATACGCAGTATTTT; CDR3aa: CASRGVEEREDTQYF
v_gene: TRBV6-5; abundance: few; j_gene: TRBJ2-5; d_gene: .; CDR3nt: TGTGCCAGCAGTTACCGGCCATGGGAGACCCAGTACTTC; CDR3aa: CASSYRPWETQYF
v_gene: TRBV10-3; abundance: few; j_gene: TRBJ2-3; d_gene: TRBD2; CDR3nt: TGTGCCATCAGTGAGCAGCGCGGGGGGCGGATAGATACGCAGTATTTT; CDR3aa: CAISEQRGGRIDTQYF
v_gene: TRBV6-5; abundance: many; j_gene: TRBJ1-1; d_gene: .; CDR3nt: TGTGCCAGCAGTTACTCCGGGGATGAAGCTTTCTTT; CDR3aa: CASSYSGDEAFF
v_gene: TRBV12-3/TRBV12-4; abundance: .; j_gene: TRBJ1-2; d_gene: .; CDR3nt: TGTGCCAGCAGCCCCCTGGGAGGGGAATCGCTTGACGGATACTATGGCTACACCTTC; CDR3aa: CASSPLGGESLDGYYGYTF
v_gene: TRBV4-2; abundance: .; j_gene: TRBJ1-3; d_gene: .; CDR3nt: TGTGCCAGCAGCCAAGTAGAGGGGGCTGGAAACACCATATATTTT; CDR3aa: CASSQVEGAGNTIYF
v_gene: TRBV3-1; abundance: .; j_gene: TRBJ2-1; d_gene: TRBD2; CDR3nt: TGTGCCAGCAGCCAAGATGGGACTAGCGCCAATGAGCAGTTCTTC; CDR3aa: CASSQDGTSANEQFF
v_gene: TRBV20-1; abundance: few; j_gene: TRBJ2-7; d_gene: TRBD1; CDR3nt: TGCAGTGCTAGAGGCGACAGGGAAACCCCCGAGCAGTACTTC; CDR3aa: CSARGDRETPEQYF